This T cell receptor beta chain was retrieved from a study of T cells in Graves' hyperthyroidism and ophthalmopathy. Study-wide background: Peripheral blood was collected at initial diagnosis, before any treatment. Whole-study findings and limits: Most thyroid clonotypes expanded above 0.001 appeared in blood too.

In its sample, this clonotype was seen many times. The antigen remains unidentified. TCR beta CDR3 region amplification was performed from RNA transcripts. The HTBI primer set served for first-round RT-PCR of the TCR CDR3. TCRdb independently ran MiXCR on the multiplex PCR reads; one entry per CDR3 protein. This sample yields 450,000 to 600,000 distinct CDR3 sequences, of which 14% are seen a single time; over 11% belongs to the top ten. Diagnosis of hyperthyroidism was new in patients aged 18 to 65, and its duration was under 2 months. Diagnosis relied on clinical symptoms, serum thyroxine and TRAb, thyroid ultrasound and orbital computed tomography. CDR3 length: 14 residues. V lost 0 bases, J lost 5 bases, and 12 bases lay in between. The germline CDR1 and CDR2 sequences are DFQATT and SNEGSKA (reference sequence).

The sample comprised blood. This chain links TRBV20-1 with TRBJ2-3; maybe TRBD2 (5 bases). The receptor was derived from a woman aged 40 to 50 with Graves' hyperthyroidism. CDR3 coding DNA: TGCAGTGCTAGAGATCCCCGGGGTGAAGATACGCAGTATTTT. This sequence encodes CSARDPRGEDTQYF.